The clone carrying this T cell receptor beta chain has just one count. What it binds is unknown. It was focal radiation plus CTLA-4 blockade with ipilimumab that patients with chemo-refractory metastatic non-small-cell lung cancer received. Method: immunoSEQ multiplex PCR; TCRdb's copy keeps in-frame clones and lacks some. The table shows 45,000 or so clones, with around nine tenths occurring only once. CDR1 and CDR2 (germline): SGHTA, FQGNSA. The CDR3 spans 17 residues. V shed 7 bases and J 5 bases; nucleotides not matched to a gene: 13. This sample was included in a study of radiotherapy plus CTLA-4 blockade in lung cancer. Looking at the study overall: Overall, less than 20% of patients showed an objective response, while around 34% attained disease control. Findings of the study overall: An expansion of tumor-derived TCR clones occurred in blood after radiotherapy plus ipilimumab.

Material: peripheral blood, obtained from a patient treated with radiotherapy plus ipilimumab. The clonotype comes from a human donor with non-small cell lung cancer whose response to radiotherapy plus ipilimumab could not be evaluated. V usage is TRBV7-2 and J usage is TRBJ2-5; 13 bases line up with TRBD2. The CDR3 region is CASTLALLAGGPETQYF. The CDR3 bases are TGTGCCAGCACCCTGGCCCTACTAGCGGGAGGGCCCGAGACCCAGTACTTC.